Below, one TCR beta chain is given with its context. What it binds is not known. This sample is drawn from a study of cytomegalovirus exposure and HLA in healthy donors. General observations from the study: Reports credit the classifier with highly specific, highly sensitive diagnosis of cytomegalovirus status. A later analysis linked a missense DCLRE1C variant to TCR beta V- and J-gene trimming. The records held CMV serostatus as the only immune exposure information.

The CDR3 is made up of 16 amino acids. Germline V lookup: CDR1 SGHAT, CDR2 FQNNGV. V was shortened by 7 bases and J by 5 bases, with 23 bases between the two germline ends. In the PCR, 60 Vbeta and 13 Jbeta primers were used. Repertoires were generated with immunoSEQ multiplex PCR, while TCRdb's copy carries only in-frame clones and drops some. The table records 35,000 to 45,000 clones, over 55% of them present only once. The gene calls are TRBV11-2 and TRBJ1-2, with D possibly being TRBD1 (5 bases). The sequence came from a man aged 55 to 70 in good health and CMV-seropositive. Sequencing used PBMCs. The CDR3 nucleotides read TGTGCCAGCACCTCCCTCAGGGCGGCCAAGGGGTATGGCTACACCTTC. Protein product: CASTSLRAAKGYGYTF.